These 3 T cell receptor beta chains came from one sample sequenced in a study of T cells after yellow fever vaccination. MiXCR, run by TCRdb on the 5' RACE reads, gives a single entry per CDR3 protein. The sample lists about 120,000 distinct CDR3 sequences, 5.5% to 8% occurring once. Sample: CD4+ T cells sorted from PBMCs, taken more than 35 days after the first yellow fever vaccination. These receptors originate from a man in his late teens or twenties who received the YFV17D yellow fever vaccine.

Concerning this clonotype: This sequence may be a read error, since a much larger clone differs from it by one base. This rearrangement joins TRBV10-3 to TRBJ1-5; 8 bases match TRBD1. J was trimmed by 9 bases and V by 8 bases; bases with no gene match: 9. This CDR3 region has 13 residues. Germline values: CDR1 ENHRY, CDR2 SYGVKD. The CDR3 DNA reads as TGTGCCATCCGAGGGACAGGCGGTCTGCCCCAGCATTTT. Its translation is CAIRGTGGLPQHF.

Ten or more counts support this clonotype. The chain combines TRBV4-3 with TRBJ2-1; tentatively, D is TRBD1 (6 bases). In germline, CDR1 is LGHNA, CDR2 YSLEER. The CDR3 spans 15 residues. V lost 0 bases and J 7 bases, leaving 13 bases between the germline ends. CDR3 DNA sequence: TGCGCCAGCAGCCAAGATTGGCCAGGGGTAAATGAGCAGTTCTTC. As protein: CASSQDWPGVNEQFF.

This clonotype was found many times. CDR3 DNA sequence: TGTGCCAGCAGCAGGGGACTAGCGGGGACCGGGGAGCTGTTTTTT. It codes for CASSRGLAGTGELFF. This chain links TRBV7-3 with TRBJ2-2; 13 positions agree with TRBD2. From germline, CDR1 is SGHTA and CDR2 FQGTGA. This CDR3 is built from 15 residues. The V segment lost 5 bases and the J segment 5 bases; nucleotides outside the gene matches: 2. The full variable domain, its missing parts supplied by reference TRBV7-3 and TRBJ2-2, is GAGVSQTPSNKVTEKGKYVELRCDPISGHTALYWYRQSLGQGPEFLIYFQGTGAADDSGLPNDRFFAVRPEGSVSTLKIQRTERGDSAVYLCASSRGLAGTGELFFGEGSRLTVL.